This TCR beta chain was observed in a study of blood T cell repertoires in COVID-19. Unmatched junction bases numbered 5, after V lost 3 bases and J lost 6 bases. The CDR3 is 14 amino acids. Germline values: CDR1 GTSNPN, CDR2 SVGIG (reference sequence). Original analysis: Quantification of nucleated cells was approximated via reference gene primer amplification. Libraries were prepared by immunoSEQ multiplex PCR; TCRdb keeps only in-frame clonotypes and omits some of them. The DNA was the basis for D and trimming; V, J and clone size are from that table. Counted here are under 450,000 clones, approximately 91% occurring once; the ten biggest clones make up roughly 1.5%.

J is TRBJ1-6 and V is TRBV30, with TRBD1 matching over 7 bases. This sequence originates from a woman in her forties with COVID-19, enrolled during active disease. The sequencing sample was made of peripheral blood. This CDR3 is CAWRSTGRNSPLHF. The CDR3 DNA is TGTGCCTGGAGGTCGACAGGGCGTAATTCACCCCTCCACTTT.